This T cell receptor beta chain appears in the sequencing data of a study of cytomegalovirus exposure and HLA in healthy donors. Study-wide points: Reportedly, diagnosis of cytomegalovirus status by the classifier showed high specificity and sensitivity. According to the study, roughly 160 TCR beta chains were cytomegalovirus-associated. In vitro work confirmed that three CMV-associated chains recognize CMV antigens.

Details on this clone: Its antigen remains unknown.

V lost 0 bases and J lost 6, with 11 bases in between. CDR3 length equals 15 residues. Germline-derived CDR1 and CDR2 are LGHNA and YSLEER. TCRdb keeps only in-frame clones here, not all; method: immunoSEQ multiplex PCR. The sample holds some 150,000 clones, approximately 90% seen once. An approximately 120-subject validation cohort, separate from the approximately 610-subject first cohort, supplied the donors. Source material: PBMCs. This clonotype was sampled from a woman in her twenties or thirties in good health and CMV-seronegative. V is TRBV4-3 and J is TRBJ2-2, with a tentative D call TRBD1 (5 bases). The CDR3 reads CASSQESGLAGELFF. CDR3 DNA sequence: TGCGCCAGCAGCCAAGAATCAGGGTTGGCCGGGGAGCTGTTTTTT.